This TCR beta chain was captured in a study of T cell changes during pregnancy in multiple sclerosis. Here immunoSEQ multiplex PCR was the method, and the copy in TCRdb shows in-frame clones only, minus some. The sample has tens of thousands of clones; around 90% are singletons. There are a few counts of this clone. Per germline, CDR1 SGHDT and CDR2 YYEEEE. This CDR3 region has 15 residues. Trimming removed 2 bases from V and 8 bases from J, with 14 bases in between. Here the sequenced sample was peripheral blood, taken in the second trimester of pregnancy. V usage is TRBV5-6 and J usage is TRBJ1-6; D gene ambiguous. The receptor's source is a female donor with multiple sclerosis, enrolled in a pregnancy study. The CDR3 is CASSFFSGSDSPLHF. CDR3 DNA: TGTGCCAGCAGCTTCTTCTCCGGGTCTGATTCACCCCTCCACTTT.